This entry lists 17 T cell receptor beta chains sequenced from one sample in a study of identical twins. A single record per CDR3 protein comes from TCRdb applying MiXCR to the 5' RACE reads. The sample lists 500,000 to 650,000 distinct CDR3 sequences; about 7.1% were seen once. The data also belong to a second study, concerning yellow fever vaccine responses in identical twins.

The sequenced sample was PBMCs. These receptors originate from a young woman in good health.

This clonotype occurred many times. CDR3 region: CSAVTGNYEQYV. In DNA, the CDR3 is TGCAGTGCTGTGACCGGGAACTACGAGCAGTACGTC. V is TRBV20-1 and J is TRBJ2-7, with D possibly being TRBD2 (5 bases). The germline V and J ends were trimmed by 5 bases and 3 bases, with 11 bases remaining between them. This CDR3 spans 12 amino acids. CDR1 is DFQATT and CDR2 is SNEGSKA in the germline V gene (reference sequence).

This clonotype occurred a few times. J is TRBJ2-1 and V is TRBV7-2, with 12 positions matching TRBD2. CDR3 length: 14 amino acids. Trimming cost V 10 bases and J 7 bases; bases outside gene matches: 8. The V gene's germline CDR1 is SGHTA and CDR2 FQGNSA. CDR3 nucleotides: TGTGCCACCAAGACTAGCGGGGGTTGGAATGAGCAGTTCTTC. Protein: CATKTSGGWNEQFF.

In regard to this clonotype: This may arise from a read error, as a much more abundant clone is one base away. V usage is TRBV5-1 and J usage is TRBJ1-6; 9 nucleotides agree with TRBD1. The CDR3 has 18 amino acids. Germline values: CDR1 SGHRS, CDR2 YFSETQ. This CDR3 is CPSSLGPLGQGINSPLHF. The CDR3 nucleotides are TGCCCCAGCAGCTTGGGTCCTTTAGGACAGGGGATCAATTCACCCCTCCACTTT. The entire variable domain, with the rest obtained from reference TRBV5-1 and TRBJ1-6, is as follows: KAGVTQTPRYLIKTRGQQVTLSCSPISGHRSVSWYQQTPGQGLQFLFEYFSETQRNKGNFPGRFSGRQFSNSRSEMNVSTLELGDSALYLCPSSLGPLGQGINSPLHFGNGTRLTVT.

This clonotype occurred a few times. At one of its ends the junction is not consistent with the germline gene, which may arise from a read error. This sequence joins TRBV20-1 and TRBJ2-5; D gene unclear. From germline, CDR1 is DFQATT and CDR2 SNEGSKA (reference sequence). CDR3 length: 11 amino acids. The DNA for the CDR3 is TGCAGTGTTAGAAAGCTTCAGACCCAGTACTTC. Amino acids: CSVRKLQTQYF.

This clonotype was found many times. V usage is TRBV12-3 or TRBV12-4 and J usage is TRBJ1-3; D remains ambiguous. V gave up 4 bases and J gave up 0 bases, with 13 bases separating them. The CDR3 contains 16 residues. CDR3 amino acids: CASSSQQISSGNTIYF. As DNA, the CDR3 is TGTGCCAGCAGTTCGCAACAGATCTCCTCTGGAAACACCATATATTTT.

The chain joins TRBV14 to TRBJ2-1, with D possibly TRBD2 on 5 matching bases. CDR1 SGHDN and CDR2 FVKESK come from the germline V gene. V dropped 0 bases and J dropped 4 bases, with 16 bases sitting between them. There are 17 residues in the CDR3. CDR3 DNA sequence: TGTGCCAGCAGCCAAGATCCCGGGGAGAAATCATACAATGAGCAGTTCTTC. Translating gives CASSQDPGEKSYNEQFF.

The genes are TRBV12-3 or TRBV12-4 and TRBJ2-3; TRBD2 might be the D (6 bases). The V end was cut by 6 bases, the J end by 0 bases, with 19 bases between. This CDR3 has 17 amino acids. Here the CDR3 reads CASSPLGSGQSTDTQYF. The CDR3 DNA reads as TGTGCCAGCAGCCCCCTGGGTAGCGGCCAGAGCACAGATACGCAGTATTTT.

With respect to this clonotype: A much larger clone is a single base away; this may be a read error. The chain joins TRBV14 to TRBJ2-1, with a possible D match to TRBD2 (5 bases). Germline V gives CDR1 SGHDN, CDR2 FVKESK. Trimming removed 4 bases from V and 0 bases from J, with 19 bases in between. The CDR3 extends over 18 amino acids. CDR3 sequence reads: CASSPRTASRSSYNEQFF. CDR3 nucleotides: TGTGCCAGCAGCCCCCGAACAGCTAGCCGGAGCTCCTACAATGAGCAGTTCTTC.

The gene calls are TRBV7-2 and TRBJ2-7; D is unresolved. Trimming shortened V by 2 bases and J by 4 bases, and 9 bases separated the two germline ends. CDR3 length: 13 amino acids. In germline, CDR1 is SGHTA, CDR2 FQGNSA. CDR3 in DNA: TGTGCCAGCAGCTTATCCCTAGGGTACGAGCAGTACGTC. As protein: CASSLSLGYEQYV.

This clonotype was recorded a few times. The V call is TRBV7-9, the J call TRBJ2-7; D ambiguous. The V end was cut by 4 bases, the J end by 2 bases, with 9 bases between. Germline CDR1 reads SEHNR; CDR2 reads FQNEAQ (reference sequence). This CDR3 is built from 13 residues. CDR3 region: CASSSSLPYEQYF. DNA of the CDR3: TGTGCCAGCAGCTCATCATTACCCTACGAGCAGTACTTC.

This clonotype was picked up many times. The chain joins TRBV18 to TRBJ2-7; tentatively, D is TRBD2 (6 bases). V gave up 3 bases and J gave up 2 bases, with 11 bases separating them. CDR1 is KGHSH, CDR2 LQKENI, per germline. This CDR3 region has 14 residues. CDR3 sequence: CASSPTGLTYEQYV. DNA for the CDR3: TGTGCCAGCTCACCGACCGGACTAACCTACGAGCAGTACGTC.

This clonotype was seen a handful of times. The rearrangement joins TRBV5-6 to TRBJ2-7, with D uncertain. Trimming took 1 base from V and 2 from J, leaving 10 bases between them. Germline values: CDR1 SGHDT, CDR2 YYEEEE. The CDR3 covers 14 residues. In DNA form, the CDR3 reads TGTGCCAGCAGCTTGATTGAACAGACCTACGAGCAGTACGTC. Its protein product is CASSLIEQTYEQYV.

Many counts were recorded for this clonotype. J is TRBJ1-5 and V is TRBV29-1; D may be TRBD1 (5 bases). V was pared by 2 bases and J by 7 bases, with 12 bases between. The CDR3 covers 13 residues. CDR1 is SQVTM, CDR2 ANQGSEA, per germline. CDR3 sequence: CSVESGWGQPQHF. As DNA, the CDR3 is TGCAGCGTTGAAAGTGGATGGGGGCAGCCCCAGCATTTT.

This clonotype appeared many times. V gene TRBV27 combines with J gene TRBJ1-1; 11 bases align to TRBD1. Per the germline V gene, CDR1 is MNHEY and CDR2 is SMNVEV (reference sequence). J was trimmed by 5 bases and V by 5 bases; bases with no gene match: 7. The CDR3 is 15 amino acids. The CDR3 coding sequence is TGTGCCAGCAGTGGGGACAGGGGGGTAGAAACTGAAGCTTTCTTT. Translated, it gives CASSGDRGVETEAFF.

The table lists this clonotype with a few counts. This rearrangement joins TRBV4-2 to TRBJ2-4; 14 positions agree with TRBD2. The germline V gene encodes CDR1 LGHNA and CDR2 YNFKEQ. V trimming: 4 bases; J trimming: 0 bases; junction bases outside the gene matches: 17. This CDR3 spans 22 amino acids. CDR3 protein: CASSRWSGTSGSASLAKNIQYF. The CDR3, as DNA: TGTGCCAGCAGCCGTTGGAGCGGGACTAGCGGGAGTGCCTCCCTAGCCAAAAACATTCAGTACTTC.

In this sample, this clonotype turned up many times. Written as DNA, the CDR3 is TGCAGTGCGAGGACAGCGGGAGGCTACACCTTC. Its protein product is CSARTAGGYTF. This sequence joins TRBV20-1 and TRBJ1-2; D possibly corresponds to TRBD1 (6 bases). The V gene's germline CDR1 is DFQATT and CDR2 SNEGSKA (reference sequence). The CDR3 totals 11 residues. V gave up 6 bases and J gave up 8 bases, with 13 bases separating them.

This clonotype has a handful of counts. This chain connects TRBV10-2 to TRBJ1-5; 8 bases agree with TRBD1. J gave up 2 bases and V 6 bases, and 6 bases lay outside the gene matches. Germline V gene lookup returns CDR1 WSHSY and CDR2 SAAADI. This CDR3 is built from 15 residues. CDR3: CASRQGAQGNQPQHF. DNA of the CDR3: TGCGCCAGCAGGCAGGGGGCGCAGGGCAATCAGCCCCAGCATTTT.